Listed below are T cell receptor beta chains from one sample, sequenced in a study of blood T cells in healthy people across ages. One entry per CDR3 protein, called by TCRdb with MiXCR from the 5' RACE reads. The table includes about 640,000 distinct CDR3 sequences, 45% to 65% detected once. Specimen: blood. The receptors here all came from a man between 60 and 75 years old in good health. The CDR3 runs from the conserved cysteine through the conserved F or W. A D gene is named only where the DNA matches it firmly. Rows may omit the clone size; those that give it use once, few, many or a size class.

size	V	J	D	DNA	CDR3
.	TRBV19	TRBJ2-5	TRBD2	TGTGCCAGTAGTGCCGGGGGGAAGCGAGAGACCCAGTACTTC	CASSAGGKRETQYF
few	TRBV29-1	TRBJ2-7	TRBD1	TGCAGCGTTGAAGATCCCGGGACAGGGCGTACCTACGAGCAGTACTTC	CSVEDPGTGRTYEQYF
.	TRBV20-1	TRBJ2-7	TRBD1	TGCAGTGCCTCGACCCCCGGGACAGCATCCTACGAGCAGTACTTC	CSASTPGTASYEQYF
.	TRBV2	TRBJ1-4	TRBD1	TGTGCCAGCAGTCAGGGGGCCGCAACTAATGAAAAACTGTTTTTT	CASSQGAATNEKLFF
.	TRBV7-2	TRBJ2-1	TRBD2	TGTGCCAGCAGGGGGAGCGGGGGCCTTCGAAATGAGCAGTTCTTC	CASRGSGGLRNEQFF
.	TRBV7-9	TRBJ1-2	.	TGTGTCTGCAGCTTGGTCTCCGGGGGGAATGGCTACACCTTC	CVCSLVSGGNGYTF
many	TRBV4-2	TRBJ2-7	.	TGTGCCAGCAGCCAGGGCGAACAGGGCTACGAGCAGTACTTC	CASSQGEQGYEQYF
few	TRBV3-1	TRBJ2-7	.	TGTGCCAGCAGCCAAGACGGCAGGGCTAACGAGCAGTACTTC	CASSQDGRANEQYF
.	TRBV5-1	TRBJ1-4	.	TGCGCCAGCAGCTCGGAAGGGTGGACTAATGAAAAACTGTTTTTT	CASSSEGWTNEKLFF
few	TRBV20-1	TRBJ1-2	.	TGCAGTGCCGGGTGGGGGGGGCTCTCAGACGGCTACACCTTC	CSAGWGGLSDGYTF
.	TRBV5-1	TRBJ2-4	TRBD2	TGCGCCAGCACAAGACTTGGGGGGGGAAACATTCAGTACTTC	CASTRLGGGNIQYF
.	TRBV5-4	TRBJ1-1	TRBD1	TGTGCCAGCAGCTTACCAGGACAGGGCGAAGCTTTCTTT	CASSLPGQGEAFF
.	TRBV12-3/TRBV12-4	TRBJ2-7	TRBD1	TGTGCCAGCAGTTTAGCCGGGACAGGGGTCCGTCGGCAGTACTTC	CASSLAGTGVRRQYF
.	TRBV27	TRBJ1-1	TRBD1	TGTGCCAGCAGTTCCCCGACAGGGTATAACACTGAAGCTTTCTTT	CASSSPTGYNTEAFF
.	TRBV27	TRBJ1-4	TRBD1	TGTGCCAGCAGTGAACGGGACAGGGAATTGGTAAAACTGTTTTTT	CASSERDRELVKLFF
.	TRBV7-2	TRBJ2-1	.	TGTGCCAGCAGCCTAAGTCTCGGCTCCTACAATGAGCAGTTCTTC	CASSLSLGSYNEQFF
once	TRBV4-1	TRBJ1-5	.	TGCGCCAGCAGCCTACGGACAGCAAATCAGCCCCAGCATTTT	CASSLRTANQPQHF
few	TRBV4-1	TRBJ1-5	.	TGCGCCAGCAGCCTCGGGGGCGGGAATAGCAATCAGCCCCAGCATTTT	CASSLGGGNSNQPQHF
few	TRBV4-1	TRBJ2-5	TRBD2	TGCGCCAGCAGCCAAGGGGGACTAGCGGAGACCCAGTACTTC	CASSQGGLAETQYF
.	TRBV4-1	TRBJ2-3	.	TGCGCCAGCAGCCCCCGTCTGAGGACACGCACAGATACGCAGTATTTT	CASSPRLRTRTDTQYF
.	TRBV24-1	TRBJ2-2	.	TGTGCCACCAGTGATTTGCGATACGACACCGGGGAGCTGTTTTTT	CATSDLRYDTGELFF
few	TRBV27	TRBJ2-1	TRBD2	TGTGCCAGCGTTGGGAGGGTCTACAATGAGCAGTTCTTC	CASVGRVYNEQFF
few	TRBV7-2	TRBJ2-5	TRBD1	TGTGCCAGCAGTTCCACAGGGGCCATCGGAGAGACCCAGTACTTC	CASSSTGAIGETQYF
.	TRBV20-1	TRBJ2-1	TRBD1	TGCAGTGCTAGAGGCCGGGACAGGGGCTATGAGCAGTTCTTC	CSARGRDRGYEQFF
.	TRBV20-1	TRBJ1-4	TRBD1	TGCAGTGCTAGGCCGCCCGACAGGGGAGGCGAAAAACTGTTTTTT	CSARPPDRGGEKLFF
.	TRBV20-1	TRBJ2-1	.	TGCAGTGCGACCTTTCGGGACTCTCCCTCCTACAATGAGCAGTTCTTC	CSATFRDSPSYNEQFF
.	TRBV4-2	TRBJ2-1	TRBD1	TGTGCCAGCAGCCAAGCGCCCGGACAGGGGTTTTTGAATGAGCAGTTCTTC	CASSQAPGQGFLNEQFF
.	TRBV6-1	TRBJ1-2	.	TGTGCCAGCAGTGAAGCGCTATACAGTAACTATGGCTACACCTTC	CASSEALYSNYGYTF
.	TRBV20-1	TRBJ1-5	.	TGCAGTGCTGATTCAGGGGCCAATCAGCCCCAGCATTTT	CSADSGANQPQHF
.	TRBV11-2	TRBJ1-2	.	TGTGCCAGCAGCCAAGGACTCACCTATGGCTACACCTTC	CASSQGLTYGYTF
.	TRBV29-1	TRBJ2-7	.	TGCAGCGTCAAACAGGCCGGGGCCGACGAGCAGTACTTC	CSVKQAGADEQYF
.	TRBV12-3/TRBV12-4	TRBJ2-3	TRBD1	TGTGCCAGCAGCCCCGGACAGGGAGAGGGAGTGGCAGATACGCAGTATTTT	CASSPGQGEGVADTQYF
.	TRBV18	TRBJ2-3	.	TGTGCCAGCTCCCGGAGTAGCGGAAACACAGATACGCAGTATTTT	CASSRSSGNTDTQYF
.	TRBV7-2	TRBJ2-7	.	TGTGCCAGCAGCCCGCAGGGGGGGCGCGAGCAGTACTTC	CASSPQGGREQYF
.	TRBV7-2	TRBJ1-5	TRBD1	TGTGCCAGCAGCCTCTGGTTAGGGGGCGACAATCAGCCCCAGCATTTT	CASSLWLGGDNQPQHF
few	TRBV29-1	TRBJ2-1	TRBD2	TGCAGCGTTGTAGAGCGGGGCCGCTACAATGAGCAGTTCTTC	CSVVERGRYNEQFF
.	TRBV5-1	TRBJ1-3	TRBD1	TGCGCCAGCAGCTTGGGGGTGACAGGGAGGACGTCTGGAAACACCATATATTTT	CASSLGVTGRTSGNTIYF